The 16 T cell receptor beta chains in this list originate from one sample, sequenced in a study of blood T cell repertoires in COVID-19. Sequencing was performed with immunoSEQ multiplex PCR; in TCRdb, only in-frame clones are kept and a portion is missing. The table lists tens of thousands of clones, 89% of them singletons, with around 4.9% in the top ten. Sequenced material: peripheral blood. These receptors came from a woman aged 45-65 years with active COVID-19.

This clone has a single count. This chain connects TRBV2 to TRBJ2-3, with 12 positions matching TRBD2. The CDR3 is 15 residues long. CDR1 and CDR2 (germline): SNHLY, FYNNEI. Germline trimming cut 3 bases from V and 8 bases from J; bases unmatched to any gene: 6. The CDR3 here is CASSDGLAGRVTQYF. CDR3 DNA: TGTGCCAGCAGTGACGGACTAGCGGGAAGGGTTACGCAGTATTTT. The full variable domain, its missing parts supplied by reference TRBV2 and TRBJ2-3, is EPEVTQTPSHQVTQMGQEVILRCVPISNHLYFYWYRQILGQKVEFLVSFYNNEISEKSEIFDDQFSVERPDGSNFTLKIRSTKLEDSAMYFCASSDGLAGRVTQYFGPGTRLTVL.

The chain combines TRBV5-6 with TRBJ2-3; TRBD2 matches 7 bases. Germline CDR1 is SGHDT and CDR2 is YYEEEE. The CDR3 runs 16 residues. Trimming cost V 2 bases and J 1 base; bases outside gene matches: 7. Written as DNA, the CDR3 is TGTGCCAGCAGCTTCAATGCGGGAGTGGGCACAGATACGCAGTATTTT. Its translation is CASSFNAGVGTDTQYF.

The CDR3: CASSQVFGPTTLSYGYTF. DNA for the CDR3: TGTGCCAGCAGCCAAGTCTTTGGGCCGACTACTCTAAGTTATGGCTACACCTTC. V usage is TRBV3-1 (or the pseudogene TRBV3-2) and J usage is TRBJ1-2; D call uncertain. Germline V gene sequence: CDR1 LGHDT, CDR2 YNNKEL (reference sequence). Trimming stripped 1 base from V and 5 bases from J, with 23 bases between. The CDR3 length is 18 residues.

J is TRBJ2-1 and V is TRBV5-1; 11 nucleotides align to TRBD2. This CDR3 region has 15 residues. Germline values: CDR1 SGHRS, CDR2 YFSETQ. The J segment lost 8 bases and the V segment lost 4 bases, leaving 8 bases of the junction unmatched. Written as DNA, the CDR3 is TGCGCCAGCAGCGGAACTAGCGGGAGAGGGGATGAGCAGTTCTTC. Its translation is CASSGTSGRGDEQFF.

This clone was counted once. The CDR3 protein is CASRQLAGGGETQYF. CDR3 DNA: TGTGCCAGCAGACAGTTAGCGGGAGGGGGAGAGACCCAGTACTTC. This chain uses TRBV2 with TRBJ2-5; 11 bases are shared with TRBD2. The germline CDR1 and CDR2 sequences are SNHLY and FYNNEI. This CDR3 spans 15 amino acids. The V gene end was trimmed by 6 bases and the J gene end by 4 bases; junction bases not matched to a gene: 7.

This clone was picked up a small number of times. The chain joins TRBV10-3 to TRBJ1-2; weak D call: TRBD1 (6 bases). The germline CDR1 and CDR2 sequences are ENHRY and SYGVKD. Deletions cut 4 bases from V and 0 bases from J, with 18 bases between. The CDR3 covers 17 residues. This CDR3 is CAISGIDTDSPNYGYTF. The CDR3, as DNA: TGTGCCATCAGTGGAATCGACACGGACAGCCCTAACTATGGCTACACCTTC.

The chain is built from TRBV18 and TRBJ1-1; D remains ambiguous. Per the germline V gene, CDR1 is KGHSH and CDR2 is LQKENI. This CDR3 has 13 amino acids. Trimming cost V 7 bases and J 1 base, with 10 bases left between them. The DNA for the CDR3 is TGTGCCAGCTACGGGGTCGCGAACACTGAAGCTTTCTTT. It specifies CASYGVANTEAFF.

This chain connects TRBV5-8 to TRBJ1-2; D is undetermined. CDR1 and CDR2 from the germline V gene are SGHTS and YDEGEE. V was cut by 0 bases and J by 0 bases, with 3 bases left in between. This CDR3 region has 13 residues. The CDR3 reads CASSLDTNYGYTF. The DNA of the CDR3 is TGTGCCAGCAGCTTGGACACTAACTATGGCTACACCTTC.

This chain uses TRBV7-7 with TRBJ2-2; 10 nucleotides match TRBD2. CDR1 and CDR2 (germline): SSHAT, FNYEAQ (reference sequence). The CDR3 runs 16 residues. Germline trimming cut 5 bases from V and 6 bases from J; bases unmatched to any gene: 9. Here the CDR3 DNA reads TGTGCCAGCAGCGGGGCCCTAGCGGGGGTGGCCGGGGAGCTGTTTTTT. This translates into CASSGALAGVAGELFF. Full variable domain (missing parts from reference TRBV7-7 and TRBJ2-2): GAGVSQSPRYKVTKRGQDVTLRCDPISSHATLYWYQQALGQGPEFLTYFNYEAQPDKSGLPSDRFSAERPEGSISTLTIQRTEQRDSAMYRCASSGALAGVAGELFFGEGSRLTVL.

The V call is TRBV5-1, the J call TRBJ2-7, with 8 nucleotides matching TRBD2. This CDR3 is 14 amino acids long. V lost 4 bases, J lost 0 bases, and 3 bases stayed unmatched. The V gene's germline CDR1 is SGHRS and CDR2 YFSETQ. The CDR3: CASSPTSASYEQYF. As DNA, the CDR3 is TGCGCCAGCAGCCCGACTAGCGCCTCCTACGAGCAGTACTTC.

V is TRBV6-5 and J is TRBJ2-1; 8 nucleotides match TRBD2. There are 16 residues in the CDR3. CDR1 and CDR2 (germline): MNHEY, SVGAGI. V shed 4 bases and J 7 bases; nucleotides not matched to a gene: 12. CDR3 DNA: TGTGCCAGCAGTTCACCTAGCGGGCGGCCGGGGAATGAGCAGTTCTTC. It is translated as CASSSPSGRPGNEQFF.

The chain couples TRBV10-1 to TRBJ2-2; TRBD2 aligns across 9 bases. Germline CDR1 is WNHNN and CDR2 is SYGVQD (reference sequence). The ends lost 2 bases at V and 5 bases at J; junction bases unmatched: 3. The CDR3 length is 15 residues. The CDR3, as DNA: TGCGCCAGCAGTGAGGGTCTAGCGGGAACCGGGGAGCTGTTTTTT. Translating gives CASSEGLAGTGELFF.

This clone appeared a single time. This sequence joins TRBV18 and TRBJ1-2, with TRBD1 identical over 8 bases. The CDR3 has 16 amino acids. The V gene end was trimmed by 6 bases and the J gene end by 5 bases; junction bases not matched to a gene: 14. Germline V gene data show CDR1 as KGHSH and CDR2 as LQKENI. This chain's CDR3 is CASSLDRGVVGYGYTF. CDR3 bases: TGTGCCAGCTCCCTTGACAGGGGTGTTGTGGGGTATGGCTACACCTTC.

The genes are TRBV9 and TRBJ2-1, with D possibly being TRBD2 (7 bases). Germline loops: CDR1 SGDLS, CDR2 YYNGEE. Deletions cut 4 bases from V and 3 bases from J, with 17 bases between. The CDR3 covers 16 residues. The CDR3 DNA sequence: TGTGCCAGCAGCAATCGAGCGGGACACGGCTACAATGAGCAGTTCTTC. It translates to CASSNRAGHGYNEQFF.

This chain uses TRBV7-9 with TRBJ1-1; 8 positions agree with TRBD1. The CDR3 spans 14 residues. V lost 4 bases, J lost 10 bases, and 11 bases stayed unmatched. CDR1 and CDR2 (germline): SEHNR, FQNEAQ (reference sequence). The CDR3 is CASSSQLRTGRAFF. DNA of the CDR3: TGTGCCAGCAGCTCTCAATTGAGGACAGGGCGAGCTTTCTTT.

This chain links TRBV3-1 (or the pseudogene TRBV3-2) with TRBJ1-1; the D is unclear. This CDR3 is 13 amino acids long. CDR1 LGHDT and CDR2 YNNKEL come from the germline V gene (reference sequence). With 1 base removed from V and 3 bases from J, the gap between germline ends came to 6 bases. CDR3: CASSQGGHTEAFF. CDR3 nucleotide sequence: TGTGCCAGCAGCCAAGGTGGCCACACTGAAGCTTTCTTT.